These 6 T cell receptor beta chains were sequenced from one sample in a study of CXCR3-negative and CXCR3-positive naive CD8 T cells. The authors prepared UMI-labeled TRB cDNA libraries by 5' RACE. One entry per CDR3 protein, without DNA, is what TCRdb gives after re-calling the 5' RACE reads. This table holds about 24,000 distinct CDR3 sequences. What was sequenced was naive CXCR3- CD8+ T cells from blood. Subset noted: CD45RO-CCR7+CD27+CD95- naive CD8+ T cells lacking CXCR3 (TNR3-). The receptors shown here come from a human donor in good health. Some clones in this sample may be carry-over from other donors' samples.

The rearrangement joins TRBV7-8 to TRBJ2-2. The germline gives CDR1 SGHVS, CDR2 FQNEAQ. This CDR3 is built from 14 residues. This CDR3 is CASSLRANTGELFF. Drawing the rest from reference TRBV7-8 and TRBJ2-2, the complete variable domain is GAGVSQSPRYKVAKRGQDVALRCDPISGHVSLFWYQQALGQGPEFLTYFQNEAQLDKSGLPSDRFFAERPEGSVSTLKIQRTQQEDSAVYLCASSLRANTGELFFGEGSRLTVL.

This chain links TRBV12-3 or TRBV12-4 with TRBJ2-7; checking the TCRdb D call of TRBD2 is not possible without DNA. The CDR3 loop spans 14 amino acids. CDR3 sequence: CASLNGGSSYEQYF.

This clonotype is deemed medium-sized by its frequency. This chain joins TRBV4-2 and TRBJ2-1; no DNA is available, so the TRBD2 call from TCRdb remains unchecked. CDR3 length: 16 amino acids. Germline lookup yields CDR1 LGHNA and CDR2 YNFKEQ. The CDR3 protein is CASSQGSGGGYNEQFF.

This chain joins TRBV23-1 and TRBJ2-7. TRBV23-1 is an ORF for which the function is uncertain. The CDR3 has 13 residues. CDR3 amino acids: CASSQPGSYEQYF.

The rearrangement joins TRBV20-1 to TRBJ2-7. Germline V gene sequence: CDR1 DFQATT, CDR2 SNEGSKA (reference sequence). The CDR3 length is 13 residues. CDR3 loop: CSARGSADYEQYF.

The rearrangement uses TRBV7-8 and TRBJ2-7; as DNA is missing, the TRBD2 call by TCRdb cannot be tested. This CDR3 region has 16 residues. Germline values: CDR1 SGHVS, CDR2 FQNEAQ. This CDR3 reads CASIAQGPSGVSKQYF.